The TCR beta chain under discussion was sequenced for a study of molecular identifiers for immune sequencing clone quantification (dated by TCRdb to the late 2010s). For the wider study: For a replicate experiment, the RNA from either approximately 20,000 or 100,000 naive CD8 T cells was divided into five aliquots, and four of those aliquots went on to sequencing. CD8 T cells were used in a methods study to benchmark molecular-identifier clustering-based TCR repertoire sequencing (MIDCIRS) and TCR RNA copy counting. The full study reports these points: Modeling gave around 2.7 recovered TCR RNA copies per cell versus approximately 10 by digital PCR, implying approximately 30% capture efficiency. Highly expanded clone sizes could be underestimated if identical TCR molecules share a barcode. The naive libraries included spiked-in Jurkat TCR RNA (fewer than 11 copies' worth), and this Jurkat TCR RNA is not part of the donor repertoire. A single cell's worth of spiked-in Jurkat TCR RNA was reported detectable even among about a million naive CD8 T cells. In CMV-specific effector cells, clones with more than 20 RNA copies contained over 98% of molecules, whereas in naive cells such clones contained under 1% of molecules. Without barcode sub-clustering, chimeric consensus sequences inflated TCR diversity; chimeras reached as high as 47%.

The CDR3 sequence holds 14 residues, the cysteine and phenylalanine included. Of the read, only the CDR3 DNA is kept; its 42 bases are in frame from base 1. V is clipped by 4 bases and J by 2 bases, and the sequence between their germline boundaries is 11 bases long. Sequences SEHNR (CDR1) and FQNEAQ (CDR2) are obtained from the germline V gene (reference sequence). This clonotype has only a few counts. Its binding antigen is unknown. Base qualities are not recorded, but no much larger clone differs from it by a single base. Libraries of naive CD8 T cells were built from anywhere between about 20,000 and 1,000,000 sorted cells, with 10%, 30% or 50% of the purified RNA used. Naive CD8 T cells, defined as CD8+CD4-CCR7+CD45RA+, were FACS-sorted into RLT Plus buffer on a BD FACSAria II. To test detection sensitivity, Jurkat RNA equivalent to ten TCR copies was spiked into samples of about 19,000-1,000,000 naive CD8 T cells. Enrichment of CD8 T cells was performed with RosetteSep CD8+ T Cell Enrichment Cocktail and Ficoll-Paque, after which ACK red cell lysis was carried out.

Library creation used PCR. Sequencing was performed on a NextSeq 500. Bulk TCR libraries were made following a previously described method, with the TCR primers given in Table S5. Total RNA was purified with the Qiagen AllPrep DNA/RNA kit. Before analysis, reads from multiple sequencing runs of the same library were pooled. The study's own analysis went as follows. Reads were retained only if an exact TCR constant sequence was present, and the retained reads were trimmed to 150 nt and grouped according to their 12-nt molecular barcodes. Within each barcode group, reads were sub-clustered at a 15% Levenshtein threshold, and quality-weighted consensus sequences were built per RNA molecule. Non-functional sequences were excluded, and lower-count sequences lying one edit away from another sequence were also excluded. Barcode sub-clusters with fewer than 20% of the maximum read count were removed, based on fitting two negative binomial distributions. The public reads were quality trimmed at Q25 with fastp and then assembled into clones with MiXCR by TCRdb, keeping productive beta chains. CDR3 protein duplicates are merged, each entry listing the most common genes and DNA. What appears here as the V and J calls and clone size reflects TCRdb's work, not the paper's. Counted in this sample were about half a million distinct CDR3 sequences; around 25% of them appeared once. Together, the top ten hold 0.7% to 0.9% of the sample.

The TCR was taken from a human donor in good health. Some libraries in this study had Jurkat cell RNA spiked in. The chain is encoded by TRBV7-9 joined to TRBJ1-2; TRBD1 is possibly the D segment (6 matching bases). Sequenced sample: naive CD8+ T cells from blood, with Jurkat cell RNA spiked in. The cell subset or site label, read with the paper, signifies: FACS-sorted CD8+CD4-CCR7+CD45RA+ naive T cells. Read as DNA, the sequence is TGTGCCAGCAGCTACAGGGAGTCGAACTATGGCTACACCTTC. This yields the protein CASSYRESNYGYTF.